Detailed here is one TCR beta chain. This clone's antigen is unknown. A much larger clone sits a single nucleotide away, making a read error possible. These data originate in a study of blood T cells in healthy people across ages (dated by TCRdb to about 2015). Turning to the overall study: Template switching captured roughly one uniquely barcoded TCR beta cDNA molecule per two T cells in model experiments. To avoid experimental bias, donors of different ages were spread randomly across the sequencing lanes. Using deep sequencing normalized with unique cDNA molecular identifiers, the study measured how TCR beta repertoire diversity changes with age. The study analyzed two additional independent replicas of 1 million unique cDNA reads from the same blood draw for two donors, one aged 18 to 30 and one aged 80 or older. Four age groups were formed from the donors: young (average roughly 15 years), middle-aged (approximately 39), aged (62) and long-lived (about 80).

Systemically healthy Caucasian individuals from Russia, some 40 in total and aged about 6 to 100 years, were included as donors. Each donor gave ten milliliters of peripheral blood, collected into EDTA-treated Vacutainer tubes. Ficoll-Paque density-gradient centrifugation was used to isolate PBMCs, with at least 6.5 million obtained per sample. Total RNA was extracted from PBMCs with Trizol reagent, with at least 6 micrograms obtained per sample. Naive CD45RAhigh/CD27high T cell percentages were measured by flow cytometry on a PBMC aliquot from every donor. On the study overall, not on this receptor specifically: Because donor CMV infection status was unknown, age-related changes in expanded clonotypes were potentially confounded. Since profiling was done on bulk unsorted PBMCs, naive and antigen-experienced compartments could not be conclusively compared. Total diversity estimates from one million sequenced T cells were considered lower bounds and underestimates. The percentage of naive T cells measured by flow cytometry correlated strongly with observed TCR beta diversity. Observed TCR beta diversity per million T cells fell roughly linearly with age, and a significant reduction was already apparent by age roughly 40. Compared with the aged group, more naive CD4+ T cells, fewer expanded clones and increased TCR diversity were shown by the long-lived group, suggesting age selection.

Library preparation used 5' RACE. TCRdb records Illumina HiSeq 2500 as the sequencer. A second PCR of roughly 7 to 11 cycles was performed with a sample-barcoded 5' primer and a J-beta primer mix. A unique molecular identifier was introduced onto each TCR beta cDNA molecule by a template-switch 5' adaptor carrying 12 random nucleotides. Each sample yielded at least 3 million CDR3-containing paired-end reads. The Mint cDNA synthesis kit, primed by a TRBC-specific oligonucleotide, was used to synthesize first-strand cDNA from all RNA. After uracil-DNA glycosylase treatment, a first 18-cycle PCR used universal primers M1SS and BC2_uni_R on all cDNA. The original methods were these. Each sample was normalized by randomly selecting 1 million high-quality reads, each carrying a distinct molecular identifier. Reads with shared molecular identifiers were discarded instead of being binned into consensus sequences. CDR3 identification, clonotype clustering and error correction used MiTCR with a Q25 quality threshold and the strictest error-elimination algorithm. A nonparametric unseen species model using Euler transformation provided a lower-bound estimate of total TCR beta diversity. The raw public reads went through TCRdb reprocessing: fastp at Q25, MiXCR clone calling, in-frame beta chains kept. For every CDR3 protein sequence, its rows merge into one entry that carries the most common genes and DNA. The V and J calls and clone size come from TCRdb's table, not from the authors' own analysis. This sample has over 600,000 distinct CDR3 sequences in its table, and about 43% of those were observed once. The ten largest clones add up to 25% to 35% of the sample.

This TCR derives from a man at least 80 years old in good health. Sample: blood.

The DNA is TGTGCCAGCAGCCCCGGGACAGCACGGAACAATGGGCAGTTCTTC. Its protein product is CASSPGTARNNGQFF. Recombination connected TRBV7-2 to TRBJ2-1; TRBD1 fits 7 bases in the junction. The CDR3 covers 15 residues, taking in both the cysteine and the phenylalanine. The retained sequence is limited to the CDR3, 45 bases, with the frame set at the first base. CDR1 SGHTA and CDR2 FQGNSA were looked up in the germline V gene.